Presented here are 26 T cell receptor beta chains from one specimen sequenced in a study of T cell responses to AZD1222 COVID-19 vaccine. Generated by immunoSEQ multiplex PCR, the TCRdb table keeps only in-frame clones and is missing some. The table records some 150,000 clones, 94% of them present only once. The sample here was peripheral blood, taken on day 0 of AZD1222 vaccination. These receptor sequences come from an adult in good health.

The chain carries TRBV7-9 and TRBJ2-3; D is undetermined. The CDR3 runs 13 residues. The germline CDR1 and CDR2 sequences are SEHNR and FQNEAQ (reference sequence). V shed 4 bases and J shed 0 bases, with 5 bases lying between them. The CDR3: CASSWSSTDTQYF. In nucleotides, the CDR3 is TGTGCCAGCAGCTGGAGTAGCACAGATACGCAGTATTTT.

The chain couples TRBV2 to TRBJ1-1, with TRBD1 identical over 8 bases. The CDR3 runs to 15 residues. Per germline, CDR1 SNHLY and CDR2 FYNNEI. Trimming cost V 3 bases and J 1 base; bases outside gene matches: 4. The CDR3 sequence is CASSEDTGGNTEAFF. The CDR3 DNA sequence: TGTGCCAGCAGTGAGGATACAGGGGGGAACACTGAAGCTTTCTTT.

This clone was seen a handful of times. DNA of the CDR3: TGTGCCAGTAGTGGAAACAGGGGTTCGGACACCATATATTTT. It yields the protein CASSGNRGSDTIYF. J is TRBJ1-3 and V is TRBV19, with 7 bases fitting TRBD1. CDR1 and CDR2 (germline): LNHDA, SQIVND (reference sequence). The CDR3 totals 14 residues. The V gene end was trimmed by 5 bases and the J gene end by 8 bases; junction bases not matched to a gene: 9.

This chain uses TRBV7-3 with TRBJ2-3, with 8 bases lining up with TRBD2. V lost 4 bases to trimming and J lost 3 bases; unmatched junction nucleotides: 3. Germline loops: CDR1 SGHTA, CDR2 FQGTGA. There are 14 residues in the CDR3. The CDR3 spells CASSSGLGTDTQYF. CDR3 nucleotide sequence: TGTGCCAGCAGCTCGGGACTAGGGACAGATACGCAGTATTTT.

V gene TRBV7-9 combines with J gene TRBJ2-6, with TRBD1 matching 7 bases. Germline CDR1 reads SEHNR; CDR2 reads FQNEAQ (reference sequence). The V gene end was trimmed by 5 bases and the J gene end by 2 bases; junction bases not matched to a gene: 3. The CDR3 runs 15 residues. The CDR3 DNA is TGTGCCAGCAGCGAAGGGGGCGCTGGGGCCAACGTCCTGACTTTC. Protein product: CASSEGGAGANVLTF.

The chain is built from TRBV29-1 and TRBJ2-2; D unresolved. This CDR3 is built from 14 residues. V gave up 3 bases and J gave up 1 base, with 9 bases separating them. Germline loops: CDR1 SQVTM, CDR2 ANQGSEA. CDR3 amino acids: CSVENVWNTGELFF. The CDR3 region has the DNA TGCAGCGTTGAGAACGTGTGGAACACCGGGGAGCTGTTTTTT.

V is TRBV4-1 and J is TRBJ2-5; 7 bases map to TRBD1. Looked up from germline, CDR1 is MGHRA and CDR2 is YSYEKL. This CDR3 contains 14 residues. The junction had 5 bases not matched to a gene; V was cut back by 2 bases and J by 5 bases. CDR3 DNA sequence: TGCGCCAGCAGCCAAATTTCCAGGGGGGAGACCCAGTACTTC. Amino acid sequence: CASSQISRGETQYF.

The gene calls are TRBV18 and TRBJ1-4; possibly TRBD1 for D (5 bases). Germline loops: CDR1 KGHSH, CDR2 LQKENI. There are 16 residues in the CDR3. Trimming left V 6 bases short and J 0 bases short, with 14 bases between. The CDR3 loop is CASSPREPATNEKLFF. The CDR3 DNA reads as TGTGCCAGCTCCCCCAGGGAGCCTGCAACTAATGAAAAACTGTTTTTT.

This clone was found a few times. V usage is TRBV6-4 and J usage is TRBJ1-2; tentative D call: TRBD1 (5 bases). The CDR3 runs to 15 residues. V dropped 6 bases and J dropped 4 bases, with 18 bases sitting between them. Germline V gene lookup returns CDR1 MRHNA and CDR2 SNTAGT. The CDR3 coding sequence is TGTGCCAGCAGCCCCACCTTCGGAGGGACCTATGGCTACACCTTC. Translated: CASSPTFGGTYGYTF.

The chain carries TRBV5-1 and TRBJ2-1; 8 nucleotides align to TRBD2. The germline gives CDR1 SGHRS, CDR2 YFSETQ. With 4 bases clipped from V and 4 bases from J, the junction kept 7 bases outside the gene matches. This CDR3 comprises 15 residues. The CDR3 nucleotides read TGCGCCAGCAGCCCCGGGACTAGTGAGTACAATGAGCAGTTCTTC. It translates to CASSPGTSEYNEQFF.

The J gene is TRBJ1-5, the V gene TRBV19; the D is unclear. Between the trimmed V and J ends, which lost 4 bases and 0 bases, there was a span of 22 bases. Germline CDR1 reads LNHDA; CDR2 reads SQIVND (reference sequence). The CDR3 length is 19 residues. The CDR3 bases are TGTGCCAGTAGTAAAGTGGTGCAGGTTTCAGATTATAGCAATCAGCCCCAGCATTTT. The encoded protein is CASSKVVQVSDYSNQPQHF.

The rearrangement uses TRBV5-4 and TRBJ1-2, with TRBD1 identical over 8 bases. The CDR3 consists of 14 residues. The J segment lost 5 bases and the V segment lost 0 bases, leaving 3 bases of the junction unmatched. From germline, CDR1 is SGHNT and CDR2 YYREEE (reference sequence). The CDR3 nucleotides are TGTGCCAGCAGCTTGGGGACAGGGACGTATGGCTACACCTTC. This gives the protein CASSLGTGTYGYTF.

There are a few counts of this clone. Other DNA variants within this sample encode the same CDR3. The rearrangement joins TRBV4-2 to TRBJ2-3; 15 nucleotides align to TRBD2. CDR1 and CDR2 (germline): LGHNA, YNFKEQ. The CDR3 length is 18 residues. The V gene end was trimmed by 3 bases and the J gene end by 0 bases; junction bases not matched to a gene: 4. The CDR3 spells CASSQGLAGGPSTDTQYF. DNA of the CDR3: TGTGCCAGCAGCCAGGGACTAGCGGGGGGTCCTAGCACAGATACGCAGTATTTT.

The rearrangement links TRBV27 to TRBJ2-1; no reliable D call. CDR1 and CDR2 from the germline V gene are MNHEY and SMNVEV (reference sequence). With 6 bases removed from V and 7 bases from J, the gap between germline ends came to 7 bases. This CDR3 is 11 amino acids long. The CDR3 loop is CASRKTNEQFF. DNA for the CDR3: TGTGCCAGCAGAAAAACTAATGAGCAGTTCTTC.

As DNA, the CDR3 is TGTGCCAGCAGCTTAGATAGTAGGCGGGAGTTAGGATCAGATACGCAGTATTTT. It translates to CASSLDSRRELGSDTQYF. The chain carries TRBV11-2 and TRBJ2-3; 7 nucleotides match TRBD2. Trimming removed 0 bases from V and 4 bases from J; junction bases left unmatched: 13. CDR1 is SGHAT and CDR2 is FQNNGV in the germline V gene. CDR3 size: 18 residues. Variable domain in full (rest from reference TRBV11-2 and TRBJ2-3): EAGVAQSPRYKIIEKRQSVAFWCNPISGHATLYWYQQILGQGPKLLIQFQNNGVVDDSQLPKDRFSAERLKGVDSTLKIQPAKLEDSAVYLCASSLDSRRELGSDTQYFGPGTRLTVL.

About this clone itself: An end of the junction does not agree with germline; a read error may underlie this. The chain combines TRBV30 with TRBJ1-6; 9 nucleotides line up with TRBD1. CDR1 and CDR2 (germline): GTSNPN, SVGIG (reference sequence). CDR3 length: 15 amino acids. The CDR3 nucleotides read TGTGCCGGGAGAACCGGGACAGGGTTTAATTCACCCCTCCACTTT. This gives the protein CAGRTGTGFNSPLHF.

This clone was detected only once. The chain links TRBV9 to TRBJ2-2; tentative D call: TRBD1 (5 bases). Germline CDR1 reads SGDLS; CDR2 reads YYNGEE. The CDR3 loop spans 16 amino acids. V lost 3 bases, J lost 0 bases, and 12 bases lay in between. As DNA, the CDR3 is TGTGCCAGCAGCGCGAGTAGGGGTACGAACACCGGGGAGCTGTTTTTT. Translating gives CASSASRGTNTGELFF.

This rearrangement joins TRBV4-2 to TRBJ2-6; D gene unclear. The CDR3 extends over 15 amino acids. Germline V lookup: CDR1 LGHNA, CDR2 YNFKEQ. V was clipped by 1 base and J by 0 bases, with 4 bases between them. The CDR3 region is CASSQAYSGANVLTF. The CDR3 bases are TGTGCCAGCAGCCAAGCTTACTCTGGGGCCAACGTCCTGACTTTC.

The rearrangement uses TRBV29-1 and TRBJ2-5; 7 positions match TRBD2. The CDR3 totals 11 residues. Looked up from germline, CDR1 is SQVTM and CDR2 is ANQGSEA. The junction had 4 bases not matched to a gene; V was cut back by 7 bases and J by 5 bases. This chain's CDR3 is CSAGEGETQYF. The CDR3 DNA reads TGCAGCGCTGGGGAGGGGGAGACCCAGTACTTC.

The CDR3 DNA is TGTGCCAGCAGTTACCTGGGACAGGGGCAGCCCCAGCATTTT. It codes for CASSYLGQGQPQHF. The chain recombines TRBV6-5 with TRBJ1-5; 10 positions agree with TRBD1. The CDR3 is made up of 14 amino acids. Germline V gene data show CDR1 as MNHEY and CDR2 as SVGAGI. The V gene end was trimmed by 2 bases and the J gene end by 7 bases; junction bases not matched to a gene: 2.

V and J are TRBV5-4 and TRBJ2-3; the D gene could be TRBD1 or TRBD2 (5 bases each). CDR3 size: 16 residues. V was clipped by 2 bases and J by 2 bases, with 15 bases between them. Germline CDR1 reads SGHNT; CDR2 reads YYREEE (reference sequence). The CDR3: CASSFNRDAYTDTQYF. The CDR3, as DNA: TGTGCCAGCAGCTTCAACCGGGACGCCTACACAGATACGCAGTATTTT.

The CDR3 protein is CASSIFAKNIQYF. Here the CDR3 DNA reads TGTGCCAGTAGTATCTTCGCCAAAAACATTCAGTACTTC. The rearrangement joins TRBV19 to TRBJ2-4; D unclear. Between the trimmed V and J ends, which lost 3 bases and 1 base, there was a span of 4 bases. Germline V lookup: CDR1 LNHDA, CDR2 SQIVND (reference sequence). The CDR3 totals 13 residues.

The chain carries TRBV14 and TRBJ1-1; tentatively, D is TRBD1 (5 bases). Looked up from germline, CDR1 is SGHDN and CDR2 is FVKESK. The CDR3 length is 13 residues. Trimming shortened V by 4 bases and J by 5 bases, and 11 bases separated the two germline ends. The CDR3 sequence is CASSRPGRTEAFF. DNA of the CDR3: TGTGCCAGCAGCCGCCCAGGGAGGACTGAAGCTTTCTTT.

This clone was found a few times. This chain uses TRBV5-4 with TRBJ1-1; D remains ambiguous. There are 15 residues in the CDR3. Trimming left V 7 bases short and J 1 base short, with 17 bases between. Germline V CDR1 and CDR2: SGHNT, YYREEE (reference sequence). The CDR3 region is CASGMGSRRNTEAFF. CDR3 DNA sequence: TGTGCCAGCGGCATGGGGAGCAGGAGGAACACTGAAGCTTTCTTT.

The count of this clone is one. The V and J genes are TRBV5-1 and TRBJ1-1; no clear D gene. The CDR3 is 13 residues long. CDR1 is SGHRS and CDR2 is YFSETQ in the germline V gene. The ends were cut back, 1 base at V and 4 bases at J, with 8 bases in the middle. The DNA of the CDR3 is TGCGCCAGCAGCTTGAGGACCATCACTGAAGCTTTCTTT. Its translation: CASSLRTITEAFF.

The chain carries TRBV6-5 and TRBJ1-1, with 8 nucleotides matching TRBD1. J gave up 2 bases and V 2 bases, and 4 bases lay outside the gene matches. Germline V gives CDR1 MNHEY, CDR2 SVGAGI. There are 15 residues in the CDR3. This CDR3 reads CASSYPGQGNTEAFF. The CDR3 DNA reads TGTGCCAGCAGTTACCCTGGACAGGGAAACACTGAAGCTTTCTTT.